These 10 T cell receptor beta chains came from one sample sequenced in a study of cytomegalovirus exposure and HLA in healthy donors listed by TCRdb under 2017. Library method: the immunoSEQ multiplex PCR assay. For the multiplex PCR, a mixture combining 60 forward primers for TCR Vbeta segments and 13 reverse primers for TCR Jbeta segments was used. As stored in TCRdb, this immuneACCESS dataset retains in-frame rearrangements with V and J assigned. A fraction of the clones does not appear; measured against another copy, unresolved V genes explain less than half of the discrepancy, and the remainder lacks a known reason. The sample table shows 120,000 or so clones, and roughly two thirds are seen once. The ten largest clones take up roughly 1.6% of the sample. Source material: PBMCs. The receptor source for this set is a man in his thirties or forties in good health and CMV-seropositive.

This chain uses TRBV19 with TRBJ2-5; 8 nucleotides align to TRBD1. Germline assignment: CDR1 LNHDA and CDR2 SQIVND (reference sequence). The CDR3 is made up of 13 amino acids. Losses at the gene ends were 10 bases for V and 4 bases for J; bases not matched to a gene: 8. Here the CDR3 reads CATWGQVGETQYF. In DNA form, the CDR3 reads TGTGCCACCTGGGGACAGGTAGGAGAGACCCAGTACTTC. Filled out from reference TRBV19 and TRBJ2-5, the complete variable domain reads DGGITQSPKYLFRKEGQNVTLSCEQNLNHDAMYWYRQDPGQGLRLIYYSQIVNDFQKGDIAEGYSVSREKKESFPLTVTSAQKNPTAFYLCATWGQVGETQYFGPGTRLLVL.

CDR3 amino acids: CATSRDESTQYF. The CDR3 nucleotides are TGTGCCACCAGCAGAGATGAGTCGACCCAGTACTTC. The V and J genes are TRBV15 and TRBJ2-5; unclear D gene. The germline V and J ends were trimmed by 0 bases and 7 bases, with 6 bases remaining between them. This CDR3 is built from 12 residues. Germline V gene sequence: CDR1 LNHNV, CDR2 YYDKDF (reference sequence).

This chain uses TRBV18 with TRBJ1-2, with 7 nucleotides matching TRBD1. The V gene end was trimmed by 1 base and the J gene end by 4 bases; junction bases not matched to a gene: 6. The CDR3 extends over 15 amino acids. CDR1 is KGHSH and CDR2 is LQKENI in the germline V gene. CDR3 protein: CASSPLTGASYGYTF. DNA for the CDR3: TGTGCCAGCTCACCACTCACAGGGGCAAGCTATGGCTACACCTTC.

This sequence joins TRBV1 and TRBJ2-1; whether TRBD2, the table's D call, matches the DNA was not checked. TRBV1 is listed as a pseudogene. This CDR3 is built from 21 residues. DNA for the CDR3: TGCACCAGCAGTTACTCCCGGCTGGGACTAGCGGGAGAATTTTTCTACAATGAGCAGTTCTTC. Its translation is CTSSYSRLGLAGEFFYNEQFF.

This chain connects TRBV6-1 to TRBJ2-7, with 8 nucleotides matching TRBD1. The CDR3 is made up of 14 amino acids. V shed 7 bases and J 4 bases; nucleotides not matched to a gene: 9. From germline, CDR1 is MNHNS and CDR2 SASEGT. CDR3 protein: CASTGAGGWYEQYF. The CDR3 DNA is TGTGCCAGCACAGGGGCAGGGGGCTGGTACGAGCAGTACTTC.

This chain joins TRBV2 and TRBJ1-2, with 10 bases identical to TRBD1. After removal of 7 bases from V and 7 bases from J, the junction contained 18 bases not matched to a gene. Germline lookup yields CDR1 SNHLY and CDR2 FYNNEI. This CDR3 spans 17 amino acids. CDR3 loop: CASTRGTGETALRGYTF. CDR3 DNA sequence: TGTGCCAGCACCAGAGGGACAGGGGAAACGGCCTTGCGTGGCTACACCTTC.

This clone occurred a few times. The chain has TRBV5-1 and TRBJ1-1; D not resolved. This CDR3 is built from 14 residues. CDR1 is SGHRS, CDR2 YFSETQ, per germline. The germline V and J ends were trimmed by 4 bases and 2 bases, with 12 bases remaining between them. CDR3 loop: CASSTNSGNTEAFF. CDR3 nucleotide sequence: TGCGCCAGCAGCACGAACAGCGGAAACACTGAAGCTTTCTTT.

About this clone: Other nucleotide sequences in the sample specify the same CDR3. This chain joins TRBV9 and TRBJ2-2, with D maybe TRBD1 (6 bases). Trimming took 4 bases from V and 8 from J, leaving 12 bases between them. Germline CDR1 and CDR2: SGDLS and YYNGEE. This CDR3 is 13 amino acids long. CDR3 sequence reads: CASSPRGGGELFF. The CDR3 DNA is TGTGCCAGCAGCCCTCGAGGGGGAGGGGAGCTGTTTTTT.

In nucleotides, the CDR3 is TGTGCCAGCAGCATGGACTGGCCATACAATGAGCAGTTCTTC. Its translation: CASSMDWPYNEQFF. This chain connects TRBV9 to TRBJ2-1, with TRBD2 as a possible D gene (5 bases). This CDR3 has 14 amino acids. Germline CDR1 SGDLS, CDR2 YYNGEE. V lost 4 bases to trimming and J lost 4 bases, with 12 bases between them.

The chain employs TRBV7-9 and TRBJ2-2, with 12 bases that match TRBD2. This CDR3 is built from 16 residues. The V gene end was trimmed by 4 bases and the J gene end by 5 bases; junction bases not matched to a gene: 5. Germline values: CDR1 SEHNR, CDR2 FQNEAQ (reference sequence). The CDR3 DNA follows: TGTGCCAGCAGCTCAGGACTAGCGGGACGAACCGGGGAGCTGTTTTTT. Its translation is CASSSGLAGRTGELFF.